These 26 T cell receptor beta chains originate from one sample sequenced in a study of cytomegalovirus exposure and HLA in healthy donors. The primer mix had 60 Vbeta and 13 Jbeta primers. Profiling relied on immunoSEQ multiplex PCR, and the TCRdb table lists in-frame clones only, not all of them. In the table there are 150,000 to 250,000 clones, more than 65% of which are singletons. Sequencing was performed on PBMCs. These TCRs come from a girl under 18 in good health and CMV-seropositive.

The CDR3 DNA follows: TGTGCCAGCAGCGTAGAGGGGGGGCGCCACACAGATACGCAGTATTTT. Amino acid sequence: CASSVEGGRHTDTQYF. V and J are TRBV9 and TRBJ2-3; D might be TRBD2 (7 bases). The CDR3 consists of 16 residues. Trimming cost V 0 bases and J 2 bases, with 13 bases left between them. Per germline, CDR1 SGDLS and CDR2 YYNGEE.

This rearrangement joins TRBV11-2 to TRBJ2-5; TRBD2 aligns across 10 bases. The CDR3 is 17 amino acids. After removal of 5 bases from V and 6 bases from J, the junction contained 15 bases not matched to a gene. Germline V gene lookup returns CDR1 SGHAT and CDR2 FQNNGV. The DNA for the CDR3 is TGTGCCAGCAGCCAATATGGCGCTCAGCGGGGGGGCCAGACCCAGTACTTC. Protein: CASSQYGAQRGGQTQYF.

The chain couples TRBV12-2 to TRBJ2-3; the tabulated D call, TRBD1, remains unverified against the DNA. TRBV12-2 is a known pseudogene. This CDR3 spans 17 amino acids. CDR3 sequence: CASRARPGQGFSDTQYF. For the CDR3, the DNA is TGTGCAAGTCGCGCCAGACCGGGACAGGGGTTTTCAGATACGCAGTATTTT.

A few counts support this clone. For the CDR3, the DNA is TGCGCCAGCAGCCAAGAGAGGGGGGGGGCAGATACGCAGTATTTT. Protein product: CASSQERGGADTQYF. The chain uses TRBV4-3 and TRBJ2-3; possible D gene TRBD2, 7 bases. V was cut by 0 bases and J by 4 bases, with 11 bases left in between. Germline V gene lookup returns CDR1 LGHNA and CDR2 YSLEER. The CDR3 covers 15 residues.

This chain joins TRBV7-9 and TRBJ2-7; 7 positions match TRBD1. Germline V gene sequence: CDR1 SEHNR, CDR2 FQNEAQ (reference sequence). V shed 5 bases and J 2 bases; nucleotides not matched to a gene: 9. This CDR3 region has 15 residues. The DNA for the CDR3 is TGTGCCAGCAGCCCTTTAGCCACAGGGGCCTACGAGCAGTACTTC. Protein product: CASSPLATGAYEQYF.

This chain links TRBV5-4 with TRBJ2-7; maybe TRBD1 (7 bases). The germline CDR1 and CDR2 sequences are SGHNT and YYREEE (reference sequence). Deletions cut 0 bases from V and 3 bases from J, with 13 bases between. This CDR3 is built from 15 residues. The CDR3 DNA reads TGTGCCAGCAGCTTGGGGAGGGGGACAGACTACGAGCAGTACTTC. It codes for CASSLGRGTDYEQYF.

A single count supports this clone. This rearrangement joins TRBV7-2 to TRBJ1-2; weak D call: TRBD1 (5 bases). The CDR3 runs to 15 residues. The germline V gene has CDR1 SGHTA and CDR2 FQGNSA. V lost 5 bases, J lost 2 bases, and 15 bases lay in between. The CDR3 spells CASSPTGRENYGYTF. CDR3 nucleotide sequence: TGTGCCAGCAGCCCGACGGGGCGGGAGAACTATGGCTACACCTTC.

V usage is TRBV10-2 and J usage is TRBJ1-2; D unclear. Per germline, CDR1 WSHSY and CDR2 SAAADI. This CDR3 is 11 amino acids long. Trimming removed 6 bases at V and 2 bases at J, with 4 bases between. The CDR3 DNA sequence: TGCGCCAGCAGGAGGAACTATGGCTACACCTTC. Translation gives CASRRNYGYTF.

The chain combines TRBV4-1 with TRBJ1-2, with TRBD1 as a possible D gene (6 bases). The V gene's germline CDR1 is MGHRA and CDR2 YSYEKL. The CDR3 has 18 amino acids. V was clipped by 3 bases and J by 2 bases, with 22 bases between them. The CDR3 region is CASSHSTRDTRGNYGYTF. The CDR3, as DNA: TGCGCCAGCAGCCACTCCACCCGGGACACCCGAGGCAACTATGGCTACACCTTC.

The chain uses TRBV5-4 and TRBJ2-7; TRBD1 aligns across 8 bases. The ends lost 3 bases at V and 6 bases at J; junction bases unmatched: 5. The length of the CDR3 is 13 residues. In germline, CDR1 is SGHNT, CDR2 YYREEE (reference sequence). CDR3 sequence (DNA): TGTGCCAGCAGCTCGCGACAGGGGTTCGAGCAGTACTTC. Amino acid sequence: CASSSRQGFEQYF.

The J gene is TRBJ1-1, the V gene TRBV2; 8 bases line up with TRBD1. This CDR3 region has 13 residues. Germline CDR1 is SNHLY and CDR2 is FYNNEI. The trim removed 5 bases at V and 8 bases at J, leaving 7 bases unmatched. CDR3 DNA: TGTGCCAGCAGTAGGACAGGGATGTCAGAAGCTTTCTTT. This translates into CASSRTGMSEAFF. Full variable domain (rest looked up from reference TRBV2 and TRBJ1-1): EPEVTQTPSHQVTQMGQEVILRCVPISNHLYFYWYRQILGQKVEFLVSFYNNEISEKSEIFDDQFSVERPDGSNFTLKIRSTKLEDSAMYFCASSRTGMSEAFFGQGTRLTVV.

The chain links TRBV9 to TRBJ2-7, with 9 bases that match TRBD2. The CDR3 totals 15 residues. Per germline, CDR1 SGDLS and CDR2 YYNGEE. Germline trimming cut 0 bases from V and 2 bases from J; bases unmatched to any gene: 3. The CDR3 nucleotides are TGTGCCAGCAGCGTAGGACTAGCGGAGACCTACGAGCAGTACTTC. Translated: CASSVGLAETYEQYF.

The chain recombines TRBV6-5 with TRBJ2-5; a weak D match, TRBD1 (5 bases). Per the germline V gene, CDR1 is MNHEY and CDR2 is SVGAGI. Trimming stripped 2 bases from V and 3 bases from J, with 16 bases between. The CDR3 is 16 amino acids. The CDR3 nucleotides read TGTGCCAGCAGTTACGGGGCAGGGCCATCTGAAGAGACCCAGTACTTC. Residues: CASSYGAGPSEETQYF.

This sequence joins TRBV4-1 and TRBJ1-1; D remains ambiguous. The germline V and J ends were trimmed by 0 bases and 9 bases, with 14 bases remaining between them. The germline gives CDR1 MGHRA, CDR2 YSYEKL. The CDR3 has 14 residues. The CDR3 DNA follows: TGCGCCAGCAGCCAAGATCGAACCCAGGCAAAAGCTTTCTTT. Translation gives CASSQDRTQAKAFF.

The gene calls are TRBV10-3 and TRBJ1-3, with 9 bases matching TRBD1. The V gene end was trimmed by 4 bases and the J gene end by 7 bases; junction bases not matched to a gene: 5. The germline gives CDR1 ENHRY, CDR2 SYGVKD. The CDR3 totals 14 residues. For the CDR3, the DNA is TGTGCCATCAGTGGGCGGACAGGGGCGAACACCATATATTTT. This encodes CAISGRTGANTIYF.

This clone has more than one count but fewer than ten. The genes are TRBV7-2 and TRBJ2-7; D perhaps matches TRBD2 (6 bases). Germline loops: CDR1 SGHTA, CDR2 FQGNSA. Trimming took 3 bases from V and 3 from J, leaving 12 bases between them. This CDR3 spans 14 amino acids. For the CDR3, the DNA is TGTGCCAGCAGCTTCGGGGGACTCGGCTACGAGCAGTACTTC. Amino acids: CASSFGGLGYEQYF. The full variable domain, in which reference TRBV7-2 and TRBJ2-7 provide the parts outside the CDR3, is GAGVSQSPSNKVTEKGKDVELRCDPISGHTALYWYRQSLGQGLEFLIYFQGNSAPDKSGLPSDRFSAERTGGSVSTLTIQRTQQEDSAVYLCASSFGGLGYEQYFGPGTRLTVT.

This clone was observed once. The V call is TRBV7-6, the J call TRBJ2-3; 12 bases match TRBD2. Germline CDR1 is SGHVS and CDR2 is FNYEAQ. J lost 5 bases, V lost 4 bases, and 7 bases had no gene match. This CDR3 is 16 amino acids long. CDR3: CASSSRLAGARDTQYF. The CDR3 nucleotides are TGTGCCAGCAGCTCGCGACTAGCGGGGGCGAGAGATACGCAGTATTTT.

This clone was observed a handful of times. The gene calls are TRBV2 and TRBJ1-5; D gene uncertain. The V and J ends lost 4 bases and 2 bases respectively, with 12 bases between them. The CDR3 is 15 amino acids. CDR1 and CDR2 (germline): SNHLY, FYNNEI. The CDR3 DNA follows: TGTGCCAGCAGTGGTGTTGCATCGGGCAATCAGCCCCAGCATTTT. It specifies CASSGVASGNQPQHF.

This clone occurred once. The genes are TRBV19 and TRBJ2-1, with 9 bases fitting TRBD2. CDR1 LNHDA and CDR2 SQIVND come from the germline V gene (reference sequence). The CDR3 is 16 residues long. V lost 8 bases, J lost 4 bases, and 12 bases stayed unmatched. CDR3 nucleotide sequence: TGTGCCAGTGGGGCGGGGGGGCCGGGCCTTTACAATGAGCAGTTCTTC. Its protein product is CASGAGGPGLYNEQFF.

This clone has a single count. The chain combines TRBV28 with TRBJ2-7; D is ambiguous. The V end lost 4 bases, the J end lost 2 bases, and 3 bases lay between the germline ends. The CDR3 has 11 amino acids. Germline CDR1 reads MDHEN; CDR2 reads SYDVKM. DNA for the CDR3: TGTGCCAGCAGTTCCGCCTACGAGCAGTACTTC. Translating it yields CASSSAYEQYF.

The chain uses TRBV29-1 and TRBJ2-5; a possible D gene is TRBD1 (5 bases). V was cut by 3 bases and J by 3 bases, with 11 bases left in between. The CDR3 extends over 13 amino acids. CDR1 is SQVTM, CDR2 ANQGSEA, per germline. The CDR3 spells CSVDPGMEETQYF. The CDR3 bases are TGCAGCGTTGACCCAGGGATGGAAGAGACCCAGTACTTC.

This chain connects TRBV19 to TRBJ1-5; 8 bases fit TRBD1. Germline CDR1 and CDR2: LNHDA and SQIVND (reference sequence). CDR3 length: 16 amino acids. V was clipped by 1 base and J by 2 bases; unmatched bases: 4. CDR3 protein: CASSIGRGLGNQPQHF. CDR3 DNA: TGTGCCAGTAGTATAGGCAGGGGGCTTGGCAATCAGCCCCAGCATTTT.

This clone has just a few counts. V usage is TRBV19 and J usage is TRBJ1-6, with no clear D. The V gene's germline CDR1 is LNHDA and CDR2 SQIVND (reference sequence). The ends were cut back, 3 bases at V and 4 bases at J, with 13 bases in the middle. This CDR3 has 16 residues. CDR3 amino acids: CASSMEALGYNSPLHF. CDR3 sequence (DNA): TGTGCCAGTAGTATGGAGGCCCTGGGGTATAATTCACCCCTCCACTTT.

J is TRBJ1-2 and V is TRBV6-1; a possible D gene is TRBD1 (6 bases). CDR1 is MNHNS and CDR2 is SASEGT in the germline V gene. V was cut by 9 bases and J by 7 bases, with 12 bases left in between. CDR3 length: 11 amino acids. CDR3 sequence: CASKGESGYTF. Written as DNA, the CDR3 is TGTGCCAGTAAGGGGGAGAGTGGCTACACCTTC.

This clone has just a few counts. The V gene is TRBV5-4, the J gene TRBJ1-2; no definite D call. This CDR3 has 13 amino acids. V dropped 4 bases and J dropped 4 bases, with 11 bases sitting between them. Germline V CDR1 and CDR2: SGHNT, YYREEE (reference sequence). The CDR3 DNA reads as TGTGCCAGCAGCCCGTTCGGCGGCTATGGCTACACCTTC. Its protein product is CASSPFGGYGYTF.

The chain links TRBV4-1 to TRBJ2-2; a weak D match, TRBD1 (5 bases). The CDR3 runs 15 residues. Germline assignment: CDR1 MGHRA and CDR2 YSYEKL. Between the trimmed V and J ends, which lost 2 bases and 4 bases, there was a span of 11 bases. This chain's CDR3 is CASSQPTVSTGELFF. As DNA, the CDR3 is TGCGCCAGCAGCCAACCGACAGTTTCCACCGGGGAGCTGTTTTTT.